The 26 T cell receptor beta chains listed next were all sequenced from one sample in a study of human T cells and chemical hapten exposure. Total RNA came from unfractionated whole blood. TCRdb reanalysed the 5' RACE reads using MiXCR and keeps one entry per CDR3 protein. The repertoire holds roughly 120,000 distinct CDR3 sequences, with around 20% as singletons. The source of these receptors is a human donor in good health.

The CDR3 DNA sequence: TGTGCCAGCAGCCCCCGGACAGGGATTAGCACAGATACGCAGTATTTT. Translated, it gives CASSPRTGISTDTQYF. The chain has TRBV14 and TRBJ2-3; 8 bases line up with TRBD1. This CDR3 spans 16 amino acids. The junction had 6 bases not matched to a gene; V was cut back by 4 bases and J by 0 bases. Germline V gives CDR1 SGHDN, CDR2 FVKESK.

This clonotype was seen repeatedly, ten times or more. V gene TRBV11-2 combines with J gene TRBJ2-3; D is ambiguous. The V end was cut by 3 bases, the J end by 8 bases, with 15 bases between. The V gene's germline CDR1 is SGHAT and CDR2 FQNNGV. The CDR3 spans 14 residues. The DNA of the CDR3 is TGTGCCAGCAGCTTGCCGCCCTCGATCTCTACGCAGTATTTT. This gives the protein CASSLPPSISTQYF.

This clonotype has a handful of counts. The V gene is TRBV7-2, the J gene TRBJ2-5, with D tentatively TRBD2 (6 bases). Looked up from germline, CDR1 is SGHTA and CDR2 is FQGNSA. Trimming cost V 5 bases and J 1 base, with 17 bases left between them. CDR3 length: 16 residues. For the CDR3, the DNA is TGTGCCAGCAGCGGGCGGGCGGGTAGCGGCCAAGAGACCCAGTACTTC. Its protein product is CASSGRAGSGQETQYF.

The V gene is TRBV7-2, the J gene TRBJ2-4, with 8 bases matching TRBD1. V lost 8 bases, J lost 0 bases, and 21 bases stayed unmatched. The germline V gene has CDR1 SGHTA and CDR2 FQGNSA. The CDR3 sequence is 20 residues long. Here the CDR3 reads CASGGDPGQVPLLAKNIQYF. CDR3 sequence (DNA): TGTGCCAGCGGCGGTGATCCGGGACAGGTCCCCCTTCTAGCCAAAAACATTCAGTACTTC.

This chain joins TRBV5-1 and TRBJ2-3; D unresolved. The CDR3 totals 12 residues. Trimming stripped 4 bases from V and 4 bases from J, with 7 bases between. From germline, CDR1 is SGHRS and CDR2 YFSETQ. Written as DNA, the CDR3 is TGCGCCAGCAGCCCTCCCTCAGATACGCAGTATTTT. Its protein product is CASSPPSDTQYF.

This clonotype has a handful of counts. V and J are TRBV9 and TRBJ2-7; 11 positions agree with TRBD2. The J segment lost 6 bases and the V segment lost 3 bases, leaving 8 bases of the junction unmatched. Germline assignment: CDR1 SGDLS and CDR2 YYNGEE. The length of the CDR3 is 15 residues. CDR3 loop: CASSATSGGFLEQYF. As DNA, the CDR3 is TGTGCCAGCAGCGCAACTAGCGGGGGCTTCCTCGAGCAGTACTTC.

There are a few counts of this clonotype. The chain has TRBV12-3 or TRBV12-4 and TRBJ1-5; D remains ambiguous. There are 15 residues in the CDR3. V dropped 2 bases and J dropped 0 bases, with 8 bases sitting between them. CDR3 loop: CASSLQADSNQPQHF. CDR3 DNA sequence: TGTGCCAGCAGTTTACAGGCAGATAGCAATCAGCCCCAGCATTTT.

This clonotype appeared a few times. The gene calls are TRBV6-2 or TRBV6-3 and TRBJ2-7; D gene uncertain. Germline V lookup: CDR1 MNHEY, CDR2 SVGEGT. V was cut by 0 bases and J by 9 bases, with 15 bases left in between. The CDR3 loop spans 14 amino acids. The DNA for the CDR3 is TGTGCCAGCAGTTACTCAGGGCTCGCTACGGGGCAGTACTTC. It encodes CASSYSGLATGQYF.

The chain is built from TRBV10-3 and TRBJ1-1; a possible D gene is TRBD1 (5 bases). The ends were cut back, 2 bases at V and 8 bases at J, with 12 bases in the middle. This CDR3 has 13 amino acids. The germline CDR1 and CDR2 sequences are ENHRY and SYGVKD. The CDR3 region is CAISEDSLREAFF. The CDR3 DNA sequence: TGTGCCATCAGTGAGGACAGCCTAAGGGAAGCTTTCTTT.

The V call is TRBV6-2 or TRBV6-3, the J call TRBJ1-4, with D hard to call. The CDR3 has 14 amino acids. CDR1 MNHEY and CDR2 SVGEGT come from the germline V gene. Trimming stripped 8 bases from V and 5 bases from J, with 15 bases between. The CDR3 DNA sequence: TGTGCCAGCCGGAGTGTCCCACCGAATGAAAAACTGTTTTTT. This gives the protein CASRSVPPNEKLFF.

This clonotype was detected ten times or more. The J gene is TRBJ1-1, the V gene TRBV28, with a possible D match to TRBD1 (6 bases). The length of the CDR3 is 14 residues. Trimming took 3 bases from V and 5 from J, leaving 13 bases between them. Germline CDR1 is MDHEN and CDR2 is SYDVKM. CDR3 amino acids: CASSFGGGHTEAFF. The CDR3 DNA reads as TGTGCCAGCAGTTTTGGAGGGGGGCATACTGAAGCTTTCTTT.

This chain joins TRBV30 and TRBJ1-1; the D is unclear. CDR1 and CDR2 from the germline V gene are GTSNPN and SVGIG (reference sequence). The CDR3 contains 13 residues. V lost 4 bases, J lost 1 base, and 10 bases lay in between. The CDR3 region is CAWMVVTNTEAFF. The DNA for the CDR3 is TGTGCCTGGATGGTGGTTACGAACACTGAAGCTTTCTTT.

The chain links TRBV30 to TRBJ2-3; 7 nucleotides agree with TRBD2. In germline, CDR1 is GTSNPN, CDR2 SVGIG (reference sequence). With V trimmed by 0 bases and J by 4 bases, 4 bases remained unmatched. The CDR3 is made up of 14 amino acids. The CDR3 coding sequence is TGTGCCTGGAGTGTGGGACGGGAGGCAGATACGCAGTATTTT. It codes for CAWSVGREADTQYF. Full variable domain (rest looked up from reference TRBV30 and TRBJ2-3): SQTIHQWPATLVQPVGSPLSLECTVEGTSNPNLYWYRQAAGRGLQLLFYSVGIGQISSEVPQNLSASRPQDRQFILSSKKLLLSDSGFYLCAWSVGREADTQYFGPGTRLTVL.

The chain joins TRBV3-1 to TRBJ1-2; D perhaps matches TRBD1 (5 bases). From germline, CDR1 is LGHDT and CDR2 YNNKEL (reference sequence). The CDR3 loop spans 15 amino acids. With 4 bases removed from V and 14 bases from J, the gap between germline ends came to 26 bases. CDR3 loop: CASSLHGAELWLRTF. In DNA form, the CDR3 reads TGTGCCAGCAGCCTGCATGGGGCCGAACTATGGCTACGGACCTTC. Variable domain in full (rest from reference TRBV3-1 and TRBJ1-2): DTAVSQTPKYLVTQMGNDKSIKCEQNLGHDTMYWYKQDSKKFLKIMFSYNNKELIINETVPNRFSPKSPDKAHLNLHINSLELGDSAVYFCASSLHGAELWLRTFGSGTRLTVV.

The chain uses TRBV4-1 and TRBJ2-3; D ambiguous. CDR1 is MGHRA, CDR2 YSYEKL, per germline. V was pared by 3 bases and J by 0 bases, with 10 bases between. The CDR3 consists of 15 residues. CDR3 bases: TGCGCCAGCAGCCACTTAGCAGATAGCACAGATACGCAGTATTTT. It yields the protein CASSHLADSTDTQYF.

J is TRBJ1-5 and V is TRBV20-1; 9 bases match TRBD1. Germline trimming cut 3 bases from V and 4 bases from J; bases unmatched to any gene: 4. CDR3 length: 14 amino acids. Germline V lookup: CDR1 DFQATT, CDR2 SNEGSKA (reference sequence). CDR3 sequence reads: CSASPGTGNQPQHF. The CDR3 nucleotides are TGCAGTGCTAGCCCCGGGACAGGGAATCAGCCCCAGCATTTT.

This clonotype has just a few counts. V is TRBV10-2 and J is TRBJ2-6; TRBD1 or TRBD2 may be the D gene (5 bases each). The CDR3 length is 17 residues. Trimming removed 6 bases at V and 2 bases at J, with 17 bases between. The germline V gene has CDR1 WSHSY and CDR2 SAAADI. CDR3 loop: CASRHPEGRPGANVLTF. The CDR3 bases are TGCGCCAGCAGACATCCCGAGGGACGTCCTGGGGCCAACGTCCTGACTTTC.

The V and J genes are TRBV4-1 and TRBJ1-1, with D perhaps TRBD1 (6 bases). Germline CDR1 is MGHRA and CDR2 is YSYEKL. The CDR3 covers 15 residues. The V gene lost 0 bases and the J gene lost 4 bases, with 12 bases spanning the gap. CDR3 in DNA: TGCGCCAGCAGCCAAGAAAAAAAAGGGGGCACTGAAGCTTTCTTT. Encoded protein: CASSQEKKGGTEAFF.

This clonotype was seen a handful of times. The J gene is TRBJ1-2, the V gene TRBV6-5; a weak D match, TRBD1 (6 bases). Germline V gene data show CDR1 as MNHEY and CDR2 as SVGAGI. Trimming cost V 0 bases and J 6 bases, with 14 bases left between them. This CDR3 has 15 amino acids. The CDR3 loop reads CASSYSRGALNGYTF. As DNA, the CDR3 is TGTGCCAGCAGTTACTCCCGGGGGGCGCTTAATGGCTACACCTTC.

The genes are TRBV5-6 and TRBJ2-7; possibly TRBD1 for D (6 bases). CDR1 and CDR2 (germline): SGHDT, YYEEEE. V lost 2 bases to trimming and J lost 5 bases, with 17 bases between them. CDR3 length: 15 amino acids. Here the CDR3 reads CASSLQGLGNDEQYF. CDR3 sequence (DNA): TGTGCCAGCAGCTTACAGGGCCTAGGTAACGACGAGCAGTACTTC. The full variable domain, with the rest looked up from reference TRBV5-6 and TRBJ2-7, is DAGVTQSPTHLIKTRGQQVTLRCSPKSGHDTVSWYQQALGQGPQFIFQYYEEEERQRGNFPDRFSGHQFPNYSSELNVNALLLGDSALYLCASSLQGLGNDEQYFGPGTRLTVT.

This clonotype has more than one count but fewer than ten. This rearrangement joins TRBV27 to TRBJ2-1, with D possibly being TRBD1 or TRBD2 (5 bases each). The CDR3 is 14 residues long. Germline loops: CDR1 MNHEY, CDR2 SMNVEV (reference sequence). V shed 6 bases and J shed 2 bases, with 11 bases lying between them. The CDR3 nucleotides are TGTGCCAGCAGACCGGGGCCCCCCTACAATGAGCAGTTCTTC. Protein product: CASRPGPPYNEQFF.

This rearrangement joins TRBV5-4 to TRBJ2-2; the D gene is possibly TRBD1 (6 bases). Trimming stripped 2 bases from V and 0 bases from J, with 11 bases between. This CDR3 has 16 amino acids. Germline V gene data show CDR1 as SGHNT and CDR2 as YYREEE (reference sequence). The CDR3 here is CASSLQGPSNTGELFF. The CDR3 bases are TGTGCCAGCAGCTTACAGGGTCCCTCGAACACCGGGGAGCTGTTTTTT.

This chain links TRBV28 with TRBJ1-6, with D uncertain. Germline V gives CDR1 MDHEN, CDR2 SYDVKM. The CDR3 length is 14 residues. Trimming took 2 bases from V and 7 from J, leaving 9 bases between them. The CDR3 spells CASSLRTENSPLHF. Written as DNA, the CDR3 is TGTGCCAGCAGTTTAAGGACGGAGAATTCACCCCTCCACTTT.

The V call is TRBV11-2, the J call TRBJ2-7; possibly TRBD1 or TRBD2 for D (5 bases each). The CDR3 has 12 amino acids. Trimming pared 5 bases from V and 7 bases from J, leaving 12 bases between. Germline lookup yields CDR1 SGHAT and CDR2 FQNNGV. This chain's CDR3 is CASSTGPTEQYF. CDR3 nucleotides: TGTGCCAGCAGCACGGGACCGACGGAGCAGTACTTC.

This clonotype was seen a few times. The chain has TRBV29-1 and TRBJ2-3; 11 bases are a match to TRBD2. Germline V CDR1 and CDR2: SQVTM, ANQGSEA. The CDR3 spans 13 residues. V lost 6 bases to trimming and J lost 5 bases; unmatched junction nucleotides: 4. DNA of the CDR3: TGCAGCGTCATTAGCGGGAGGGGAGATACGCAGTATTTT. Translated, it gives CSVISGRGDTQYF.

This chain joins TRBV6-5 and TRBJ2-7, with unresolved D. The CDR3 runs 12 residues. The germline V gene has CDR1 MNHEY and CDR2 SVGAGI. The V end lost 6 bases, the J end lost 7 bases, and 13 bases lay between the germline ends. The CDR3 DNA is TGTGCCAGCAGCTCGGTGGTGGGAGAGCAGTACTTC. Its protein is CASSSVVGEQYF.